Below are 18 T cell receptor beta chains sequenced from a single sample in a study of T cells in tuberculosis. Sequencing used immunoSEQ multiplex PCR; TCRdb keeps in-frame clones, though not all of them. The table has around 33,000 clones, roughly nine tenths seen once; the top ten hold roughly 5.7%. The sample's time point: new active TB diagnosis, blood taken before or within 7 days of starting treatment. The sample consisted of PBMCs, taken at tuberculosis diagnosis. The source of these receptors is an adult with tuberculosis.

The V call is TRBV4-2, the J call TRBJ2-7, with D possibly being TRBD2 (5 bases). This CDR3 is built from 15 residues. CDR1 LGHNA and CDR2 YNFKEQ come from the germline V gene. The germline V and J ends were trimmed by 0 bases and 3 bases, with 12 bases remaining between them. CDR3 nucleotide sequence: TGTGCCAGCAGCCAAGATCATGGGCGGGTCTACGAGCAGTACTTC. Its translation is CASSQDHGRVYEQYF.

The chain links TRBV7-2 to TRBJ2-2; TRBD2 might be the D (6 bases). The CDR3 covers 14 residues. Trimming took off 5 bases at V and 3 bases at J, with 10 bases between the two ends. Per germline, CDR1 SGHTA and CDR2 FQGNSA. The CDR3 bases are TGTGCCAGCAGCACGTGGGGGGACACCGGGGAGCTGTTTTTT. It specifies CASSTWGDTGELFF. The variable domain in full, with the rest retrieved from reference TRBV7-2 and TRBJ2-2, is GAGVSQSPSNKVTEKGKDVELRCDPISGHTALYWYRQSLGQGLEFLIYFQGNSAPDKSGLPSDRFSAERTGGSVSTLTIQRTQQEDSAVYLCASSTWGDTGELFFGEGSRLTVL.

The J gene is TRBJ2-2, the V gene TRBV30, with unresolved D. CDR1 is GTSNPN and CDR2 is SVGIG in the germline V gene (reference sequence). This CDR3 comprises 13 residues. V was trimmed by 0 bases and J by 6 bases, leaving 8 bases between them. The chain's CDR3 is CAWSVLFAGELFF. The CDR3, as DNA: TGTGCCTGGAGTGTACTTTTTGCCGGGGAGCTGTTTTTT.

The chain combines TRBV7-2 with TRBJ2-5, with 13 bases lining up with TRBD2. CDR3 size: 17 residues. Trimming cost V 5 bases and J 3 bases; bases outside gene matches: 9. Germline V gives CDR1 SGHTA, CDR2 FQGNSA. The CDR3 reads CASSRGRTSGGKETQYF. CDR3 sequence (DNA): TGTGCCAGCAGCCGGGGACGGACTAGCGGGGGAAAAGAGACCCAGTACTTC.

This clone has just one count. V and J are TRBV28 and TRBJ2-7; 9 nucleotides agree with TRBD1. Trimming at V came to 5 bases and at J to 10 bases, leaving 9 bases not matched to a gene. The CDR3 is 13 residues long. The germline CDR1 and CDR2 sequences are MDHEN and SYDVKM. The CDR3 here is CASSPGQGFPQYF. CDR3 sequence (DNA): TGTGCCAGCAGTCCAGGACAGGGGTTCCCCCAGTACTTC.

V usage is TRBV4-1 and J usage is TRBJ1-5; D gene unclear. V lost 3 bases, J lost 2 bases, and 11 bases lay in between. CDR3 length: 15 residues. Per the germline V gene, CDR1 is MGHRA and CDR2 is YSYEKL. The CDR3 region has the DNA TGCGCCAGCAGCCAGCACCGGGGTGGCAATCAGCCCCAGCATTTT. Amino acid sequence: CASSQHRGGNQPQHF.

V and J are TRBV7-2 and TRBJ2-3, with D uncertain. V was clipped by 5 bases and J by 8 bases, with 8 bases between them. This CDR3 has 11 residues. Germline CDR1 is SGHTA and CDR2 is FQGNSA. The CDR3 coding sequence is TGTGCCAGCAGCCCCCAAGCTACGCAGTATTTT. The encoded protein is CASSPQATQYF.

V gene TRBV10-2 combines with J gene TRBJ1-1; 8 bases are shared with TRBD1. V trimming: 6 bases; J trimming: 11 bases; junction bases outside the gene matches: 8. Germline CDR1 reads WSHSY; CDR2 reads SAAADI. The CDR3 contains 12 residues. The CDR3 protein is CASSVPQGAAFF. CDR3 coding DNA: TGCGCCAGCAGCGTCCCGCAGGGGGCGGCTTTCTTT.

V usage is TRBV28 and J usage is TRBJ2-7; 8 positions agree with TRBD2. Germline assignment: CDR1 MDHEN and CDR2 SYDVKM. The CDR3 extends over 15 amino acids. V trimming: 1 base; J trimming: 6 bases; junction bases outside the gene matches: 8. The CDR3 sequence is CASSLSGLEGSEQYF. The CDR3 DNA sequence: TGTGCCAGCAGTTTATCGGGACTAGAGGGGAGCGAGCAGTACTTC. The complete variable domain, with remaining parts taken from reference TRBV28 and TRBJ2-7, reads DVKVTQSSRYLVKRTGEKVFLECVQDMDHENMFWYRQDPGLGLRLIYFSYDVKMKEKGDIPEGYSVSREKKERFSLILESASTNQTSMYLCASSLSGLEGSEQYFGPGTRLTVT.

The chain couples TRBV11-2 to TRBJ1-2; no reliable D call. V was cut by 3 bases and J by 5 bases, with 7 bases left in between. From germline, CDR1 is SGHAT and CDR2 FQNNGV. The CDR3 spans 12 residues. The CDR3 DNA follows: TGTGCCAGCAGCTTGTCGGGGTATGGCTACACCTTC. This gives the protein CASSLSGYGYTF.

The V gene is TRBV28, the J gene TRBJ1-2; 8 bases map to TRBD1. The CDR3 extends over 14 amino acids. J gave up 0 bases and V 8 bases, and 5 bases lay outside the gene matches. CDR1 and CDR2 from the germline V gene are MDHEN and SYDVKM. This chain's CDR3 is CASSPTGANYGYTF. CDR3 coding DNA: TGTGCCAGCTCGCCGACAGGGGCTAACTATGGCTACACCTTC.

This clone is medium-sized (0.01 to 0.1%) within its sample. The J gene is TRBJ2-7, the V gene TRBV11-2; 8 nucleotides match TRBD1. The CDR3 runs 14 residues. Losses at the gene ends were 1 base for V and 4 bases for J; bases not matched to a gene: 3. Germline V gene data show CDR1 as SGHAT and CDR2 as FQNNGV. The CDR3 nucleotides read TGTGCCAGCAGCTTAGGGACAGGGCTTTACGAGCAGTACTTC. Residues: CASSLGTGLYEQYF.

The CDR3 DNA is TGCAGTGCCCCCCGGTACGATGAGCAGTTCTTC. Its protein product is CSAPRYDEQFF. The J gene is TRBJ2-1, the V gene TRBV20-1, with unresolved D. This CDR3 has 11 residues. The germline CDR1 and CDR2 sequences are DFQATT and SNEGSKA (reference sequence). Trimming removed 6 bases from V and 8 bases from J, with 11 bases in between.

This clone appeared once. V and J are TRBV13 and TRBJ2-4, with 7 bases matching TRBD2. V trimming: 4 bases; J trimming: 0 bases; junction bases outside the gene matches: 6. From germline, CDR1 is PRHDT and CDR2 FYEKMQ (reference sequence). The CDR3 is made up of 16 amino acids. CDR3 bases: TGTGCCAGCAGCTCTGGGGAGGGGCTAGCCAAAAACATTCAGTACTTC. Its translation is CASSSGEGLAKNIQYF.

This chain uses TRBV15 with TRBJ2-1; 7 bases agree with TRBD2. Germline CDR1 reads LNHNV; CDR2 reads YYDKDF (reference sequence). The CDR3 contains 16 residues. J lost 2 bases, V lost 5 bases, and 9 bases had no gene match. The CDR3 reads CATSDQTGTTYNEQFF. The CDR3 region has the DNA TGTGCCACCAGCGACCAGACCGGGACTACCTACAATGAGCAGTTCTTC.

This clone showed up just a few times. This chain uses TRBV30 with TRBJ2-2; 11 bases map to TRBD2. Germline CDR1 GTSNPN, CDR2 SVGIG (reference sequence). The CDR3 spans 15 residues. V lost 3 bases, J lost 1 base, and 1 base stayed unmatched. The CDR3 here is CAWSGLAGNTGELFF. The CDR3 bases are TGTGCCTGGAGCGGACTAGCGGGGAACACCGGGGAGCTGTTTTTT.

The chain combines TRBV5-4 with TRBJ2-7, with TRBD2 matching 7 bases. CDR1 is SGHNT, CDR2 YYREEE, per germline (reference sequence). The CDR3 covers 14 residues. J lost 4 bases, V lost 2 bases, and 6 bases had no gene match. CDR3 sequence (DNA): TGTGCCAGCAGCTTAGGCGGGGGAGAATACGAGCAGTACTTC. Translated, it gives CASSLGGGEYEQYF.

The chain has TRBV19 and TRBJ1-1, with unresolved D. Trimming left V 2 bases short and J 1 base short, with 5 bases between. This CDR3 region has 13 residues. Germline V gene lookup returns CDR1 LNHDA and CDR2 SQIVND (reference sequence). The CDR3 bases are TGTGCCAGTAGTATAAACGGGAACACTGAAGCTTTCTTT. Its translation: CASSINGNTEAFF.